This T cell receptor (beta chain) appears in the sequencing data of a study of blood T cells in healthy people across ages (dated by TCRdb to the mid-2010s). The study in broad terms: Template switching captured roughly one uniquely barcoded TCR beta cDNA molecule per two T cells in model experiments. Two additional independent replicas of 1 million unique cDNA reads from the same blood draw were analyzed for two donors (one aged 18 to 30 and one aged 80 or older). To avoid experimental bias, donors of different ages were distributed randomly across sequencing lanes. To track age-related changes in TCR beta repertoire diversity, the study relied on deep sequencing normalized with unique cDNA molecular identifiers. Donors were grouped into four age groups: young (average roughly 15 years), middle-aged (approximately 41), aged (62) and long-lived (approximately 82). Here is what the overall study found, with its caveats: Because the CMV infection status of the donors was unknown, age-related changes in expanded clonotypes may potentially have been confounded. Total diversity estimates from one million sequenced T cells were considered lower bounds and underestimates. Bulk unsorted PBMC profiling prevented conclusive comparison of naive and antigen-experienced compartments. Observed TCR beta diversity per million T cells fell roughly linearly with age, and a significant reduction was already apparent by age about 43. There was a strong correlation between observed TCR beta diversity and the percentage of naive T cells measured by flow cytometry. Compared with the aged group, the long-lived group had more naive CD4+ T cells, fewer expanded clones and increased TCR diversity, suggesting age selection.

The roughly 39 donors, aged 6 to 90 years, were systemically healthy Caucasian individuals from Russia. Each donor gave about 9.7 milliliters of peripheral blood, drawn into EDTA-treated Vacutainer tubes. Ficoll-Paque density-gradient centrifugation was used to isolate PBMCs, with at least 6.5 million per sample. Trizol reagent was used to extract total RNA from the PBMCs, yielding at least 5.5 micrograms per sample. The percentages of naive CD45RAhigh/CD27high T cells were determined by flow cytometry on a PBMC aliquot from every donor. A remark on this clonotype: The antigen this receptor binds is unknown. No much larger clone is present one base from it, and per-base qualities are unavailable.

Libraries were built with 5' RACE. Sequencing took place on an Illumina HiSeq 2500. A second PCR of roughly 7 to 11 cycles was performed with a sample-barcoded 5' primer and a J-beta primer mix. Each TCR beta cDNA molecule received a unique molecular identifier from a template-switch 5' adaptor carrying 12 random nucleotides. At least 2.5 million CDR3-containing paired-end reads were obtained from each sample. The Mint cDNA synthesis kit, primed by a TRBC-specific oligonucleotide, was used to synthesize first-strand cDNA from all RNA. All cDNA was treated with uracil-DNA glycosylase and then went through a first 18-cycle PCR with the universal primers M1SS and BC2_uni_R. The paper's processing steps were these. Normalization of each sample was performed by random selection of 1 million high-quality reads, each carrying a distinct molecular identifier. Reads sharing molecular identifiers were discarded rather than binned into consensus sequences. MiTCR, set to a Q25 quality threshold and the strictest error-elimination algorithm, was used for CDR3 identification, clonotype clustering and error correction. Lower-bound total TCR beta diversity was estimated with a nonparametric unseen species model using Euler transformation. TCRdb reanalyzed the raw reads on its own, using fastp at Q25 for trimming and MiXCR for clone calling, and kept in-frame beta chains. Entries that share a CDR3 protein sequence are merged under the most common genes and DNA. TCRdb, rather than the study authors, made the V and J calls. The sample data list around 800,000 distinct CDR3 sequences, and about 42% of these were observed just once. The ten top clones hold approximately 19% of the sample.

Trimming costs V 5 bases and J 9 bases, and their ends lie 14 bases apart. Sequences SGHVS (CDR1) and FNYEAQ (CDR2) are obtained from the germline V gene. From its cysteine to its phenylalanine, the CDR3 spans 13 amino acids. Left in the record is the CDR3 DNA by itself, 39 bases read in frame from the first base. The origin of this receptor is a man aged 55 to 70 in good health. The sequence links TRBV7-6 to TRBJ2-1; no D segment can be confidently identified. Sequenced material: blood. The nucleotides read TGTGCCAGCAGCAACCTGCGAGTTAGTGAGCAGTTCTTC. Its product reads: CASSNLRVSEQFF.